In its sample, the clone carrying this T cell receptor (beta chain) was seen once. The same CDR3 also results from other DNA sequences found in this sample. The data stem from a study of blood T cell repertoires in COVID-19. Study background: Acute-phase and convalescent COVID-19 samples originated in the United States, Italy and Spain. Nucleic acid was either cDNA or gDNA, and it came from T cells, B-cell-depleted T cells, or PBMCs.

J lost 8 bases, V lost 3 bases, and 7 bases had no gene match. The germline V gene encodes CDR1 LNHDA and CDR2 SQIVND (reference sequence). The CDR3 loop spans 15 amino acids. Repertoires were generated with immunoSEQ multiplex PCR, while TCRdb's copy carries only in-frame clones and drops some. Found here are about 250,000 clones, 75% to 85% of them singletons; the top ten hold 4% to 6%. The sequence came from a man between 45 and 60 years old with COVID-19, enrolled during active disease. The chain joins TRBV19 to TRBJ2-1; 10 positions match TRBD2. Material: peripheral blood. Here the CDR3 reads CASSIVAGGWDEQFF. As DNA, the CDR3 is TGTGCCAGTAGTATCGTAGCGGGGGGCTGGGATGAGCAGTTCTTC.